This TCR beta chain was obtained from a study of T-cell reconstitution after alpha-beta-depleted transplantation in children. General study findings and limits: T-cell counts and diversity at one year post-transplant came mainly from newly produced T cells. As was reported, about two months after transplant, alpha-beta T cells came from several hundred expanded graft clones. Recipient T cells and thymic progenitors that survived were the source of the high TCRbeta diversity seen at day 60 in some patients.

Molecular barcoding with unique molecular identifiers was used for the TCRbeta library. TCRdb analysed the PCR reads with MiXCR anew, one entry per CDR3 protein. The sample lists 350,000 to 500,000 distinct CDR3 sequences, roughly 44% seen once, with 25% to 30% in the top ten. This clonotype was seen once. Its specificity is unknown. The sequence came from a girl aged 2 to 9 with aplastic anemia, due to receive a stem cell transplant. Sample: PBMCs, taken before TCRalphabeta/CD19-depleted stem cell transplant.

In DNA form, the CDR3 reads TGCAGTGCTGCCCGGGCGGGAGAAAAACTGTTTTTT. Translation gives CSAARAGEKLFF. The chain couples TRBV20-1 to TRBJ1-4; D is ambiguous. Germline CDR1 DFQATT, CDR2 SNEGSKA (reference sequence). The V gene lost 5 bases and the J gene lost 8 bases, with 12 bases spanning the gap. This CDR3 contains 12 residues.